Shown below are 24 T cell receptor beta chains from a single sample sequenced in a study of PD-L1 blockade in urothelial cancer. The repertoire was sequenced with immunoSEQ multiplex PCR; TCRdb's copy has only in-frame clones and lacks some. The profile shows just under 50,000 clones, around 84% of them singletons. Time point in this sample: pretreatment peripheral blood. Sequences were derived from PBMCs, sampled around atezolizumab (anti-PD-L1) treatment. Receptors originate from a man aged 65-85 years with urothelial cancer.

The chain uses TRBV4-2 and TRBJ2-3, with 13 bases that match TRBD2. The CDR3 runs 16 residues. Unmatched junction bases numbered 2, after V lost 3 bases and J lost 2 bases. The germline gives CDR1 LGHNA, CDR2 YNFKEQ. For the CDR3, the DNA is TGTGCCAGCAGCCAGGGGACTAGCGGGGTCACAGATACGCAGTATTTT. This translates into CASSQGTSGVTDTQYF.

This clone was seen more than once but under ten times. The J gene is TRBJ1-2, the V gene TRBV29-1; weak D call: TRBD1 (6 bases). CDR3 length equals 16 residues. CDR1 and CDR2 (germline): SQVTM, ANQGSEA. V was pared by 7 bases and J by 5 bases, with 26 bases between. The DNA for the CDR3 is TGCAGCGCCTTTCCCAGGGGTTCAGGTGGTGAATATGGCTACACCTTC. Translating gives CSAFPRGSGGEYGYTF.

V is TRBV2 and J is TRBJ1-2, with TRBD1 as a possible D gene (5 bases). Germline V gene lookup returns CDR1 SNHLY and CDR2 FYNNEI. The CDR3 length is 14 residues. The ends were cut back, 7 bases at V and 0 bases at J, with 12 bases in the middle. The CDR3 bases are TGTGCCAGCAATGTGGGGCCTGCTAACTATGGCTACACCTTC. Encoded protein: CASNVGPANYGYTF.

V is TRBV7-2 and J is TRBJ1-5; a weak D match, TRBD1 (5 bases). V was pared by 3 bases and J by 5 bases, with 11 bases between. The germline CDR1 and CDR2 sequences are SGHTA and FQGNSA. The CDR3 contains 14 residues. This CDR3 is CASSFGGIDQPQHF. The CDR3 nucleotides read TGTGCCAGCAGCTTTGGGGGGATAGATCAGCCCCAGCATTTT.

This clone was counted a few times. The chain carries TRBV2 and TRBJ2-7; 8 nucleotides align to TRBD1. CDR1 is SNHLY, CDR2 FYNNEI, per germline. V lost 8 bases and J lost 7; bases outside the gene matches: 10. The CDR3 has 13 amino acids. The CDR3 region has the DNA TGTGCCAGCTCCGCAGGGGGCGCGAGTGAGCAGTACTTC. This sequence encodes CASSAGGASEQYF. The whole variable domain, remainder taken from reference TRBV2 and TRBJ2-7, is EPEVTQTPSHQVTQMGQEVILRCVPISNHLYFYWYRQILGQKVEFLVSFYNNEISEKSEIFDDQFSVERPDGSNFTLKIRSTKLEDSAMYFCASSAGGASEQYFGPGTRLTVT.

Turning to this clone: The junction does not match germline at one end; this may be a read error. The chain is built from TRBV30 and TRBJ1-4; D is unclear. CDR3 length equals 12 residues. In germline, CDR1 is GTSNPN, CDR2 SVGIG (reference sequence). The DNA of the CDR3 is TGTGCCTGGAGTGTACTCGGCAGGCTGGTTTTTTTC. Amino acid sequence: CAWSVLGRLVFF.

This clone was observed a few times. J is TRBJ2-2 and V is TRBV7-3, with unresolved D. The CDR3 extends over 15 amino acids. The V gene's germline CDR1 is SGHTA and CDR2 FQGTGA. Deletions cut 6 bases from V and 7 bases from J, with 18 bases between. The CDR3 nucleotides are TGTGCCAGCAGTCCGGCCGGAGTTTCGGGCGGGGAGCTGTTTTTT. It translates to CASSPAGVSGGELFF.

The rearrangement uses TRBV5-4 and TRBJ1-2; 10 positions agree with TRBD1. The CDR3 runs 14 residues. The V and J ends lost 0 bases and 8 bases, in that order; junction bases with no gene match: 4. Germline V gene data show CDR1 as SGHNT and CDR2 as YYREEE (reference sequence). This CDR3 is CASSLGDRGWGYTF. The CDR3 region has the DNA TGTGCCAGCAGCTTGGGGGACAGGGGTTGGGGCTACACCTTC.

The CDR3 sequence: CASSFRQGTYEQYF. In DNA form, the CDR3 reads TGTGCCAGCAGCTTCCGACAGGGTACCTACGAGCAGTACTTC. This rearrangement joins TRBV7-2 to TRBJ2-7, with 7 bases aligning to TRBD1. Per germline, CDR1 SGHTA and CDR2 FQGNSA. The CDR3 loop spans 14 amino acids. V lost 3 bases, J lost 2 bases, and 4 bases stayed unmatched. Together with reference TRBV7-2 and TRBJ2-7, the CDR3 gives the full variable domain: GAGVSQSPSNKVTEKGKDVELRCDPISGHTALYWYRQSLGQGLEFLIYFQGNSAPDKSGLPSDRFSAERTGGSVSTLTIQRTQQEDSAVYLCASSFRQGTYEQYFGPGTRLTVT.

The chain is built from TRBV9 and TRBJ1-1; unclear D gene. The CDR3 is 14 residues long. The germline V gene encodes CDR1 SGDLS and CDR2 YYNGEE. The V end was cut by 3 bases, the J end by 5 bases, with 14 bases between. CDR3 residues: CASSARTGGTEAFF. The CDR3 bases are TGTGCCAGCAGCGCCCGGACCGGAGGAACTGAAGCTTTCTTT.

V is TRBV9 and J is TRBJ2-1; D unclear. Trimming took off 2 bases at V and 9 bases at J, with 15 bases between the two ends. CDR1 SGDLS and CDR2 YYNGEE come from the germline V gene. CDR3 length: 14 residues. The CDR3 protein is CASSVSQTEAEQFF. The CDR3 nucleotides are TGTGCCAGCAGCGTTTCCCAGACTGAGGCTGAGCAGTTCTTC.

The CDR3 DNA reads TGTGCCAGCAGTATCCTTAACTATGGCTACACCTTC. Its protein product is CASSILNYGYTF. The genes are TRBV7-2 and TRBJ1-2, with D unclear. Germline V gene sequence: CDR1 SGHTA, CDR2 FQGNSA. The CDR3 sequence is 12 residues long. V lost 6 bases to trimming and J lost 1 base, with 6 bases between them.

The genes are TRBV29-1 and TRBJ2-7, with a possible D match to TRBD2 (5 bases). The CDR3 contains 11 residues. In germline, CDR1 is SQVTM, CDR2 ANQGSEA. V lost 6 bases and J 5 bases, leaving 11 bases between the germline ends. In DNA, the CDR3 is TGCAGCGTCCAACGGGGAGACGAGCAGTACTTC. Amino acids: CSVQRGDEQYF.

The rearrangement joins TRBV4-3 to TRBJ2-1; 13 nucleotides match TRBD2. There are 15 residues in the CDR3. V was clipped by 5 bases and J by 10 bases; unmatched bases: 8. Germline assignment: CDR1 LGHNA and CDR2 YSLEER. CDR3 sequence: CASSVRGLAGKEQFF. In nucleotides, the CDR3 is TGCGCCAGCAGCGTACGGGGACTAGCGGGAAAGGAGCAGTTCTTC.

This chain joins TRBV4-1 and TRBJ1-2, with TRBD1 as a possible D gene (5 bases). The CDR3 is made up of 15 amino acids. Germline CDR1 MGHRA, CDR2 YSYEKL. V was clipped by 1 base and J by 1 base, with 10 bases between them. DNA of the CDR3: TGCGCCAGCAGCCAAGGACAGATGAATAACTATGGCTACACCTTC. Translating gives CASSQGQMNNYGYTF.

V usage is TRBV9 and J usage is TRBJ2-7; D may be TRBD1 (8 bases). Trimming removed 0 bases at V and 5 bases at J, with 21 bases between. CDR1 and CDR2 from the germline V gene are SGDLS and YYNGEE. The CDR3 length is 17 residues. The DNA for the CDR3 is TGTGCCAGCAGCGTAGCTTACGGACAGGGAGGGAGGAACGAGCAGTACTTC. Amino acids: CASSVAYGQGGRNEQYF.

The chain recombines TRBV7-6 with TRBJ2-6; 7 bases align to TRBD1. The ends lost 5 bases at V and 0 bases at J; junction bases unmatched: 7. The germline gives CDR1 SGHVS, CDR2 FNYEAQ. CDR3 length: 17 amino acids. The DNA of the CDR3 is TGTGCCAGCAGCGAGGGGACAGCCGGCTCTGGGGCCAACGTCCTGACTTTC. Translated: CASSEGTAGSGANVLTF.

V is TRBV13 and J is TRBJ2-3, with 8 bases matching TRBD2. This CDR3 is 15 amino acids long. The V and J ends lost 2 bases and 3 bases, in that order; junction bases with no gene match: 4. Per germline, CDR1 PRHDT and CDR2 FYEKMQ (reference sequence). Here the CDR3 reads CASSLQPGGTDTQYF. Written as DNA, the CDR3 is TGTGCCAGCAGCTTACAGCCGGGGGGGACAGATACGCAGTATTTT.

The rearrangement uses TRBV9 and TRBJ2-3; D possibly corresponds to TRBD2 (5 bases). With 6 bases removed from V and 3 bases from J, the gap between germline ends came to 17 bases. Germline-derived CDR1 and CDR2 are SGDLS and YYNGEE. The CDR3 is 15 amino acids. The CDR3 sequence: CASTTAGRSTDTQYF. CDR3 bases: TGTGCCAGCACCACCGCGGGTAGATCAACAGATACGCAGTATTTT.

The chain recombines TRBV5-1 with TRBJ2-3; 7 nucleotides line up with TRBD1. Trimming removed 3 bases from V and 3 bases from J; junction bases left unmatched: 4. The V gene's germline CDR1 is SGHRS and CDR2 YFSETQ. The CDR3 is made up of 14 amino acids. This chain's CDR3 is CASSSTGTTDTQYF. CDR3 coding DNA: TGCGCCAGCAGCTCGACAGGGACGACAGATACGCAGTATTTT.

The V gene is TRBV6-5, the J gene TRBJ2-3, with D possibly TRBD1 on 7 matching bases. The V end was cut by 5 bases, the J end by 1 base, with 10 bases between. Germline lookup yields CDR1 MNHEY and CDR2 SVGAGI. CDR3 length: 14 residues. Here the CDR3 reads CASSPRGGTDTQYF. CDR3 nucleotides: TGTGCCAGCAGTCCCAGGGGGGGCACAGATACGCAGTATTTT.

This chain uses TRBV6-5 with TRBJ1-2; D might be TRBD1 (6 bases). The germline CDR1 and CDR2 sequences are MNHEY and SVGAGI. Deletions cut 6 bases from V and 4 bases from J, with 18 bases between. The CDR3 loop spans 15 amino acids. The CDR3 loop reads CASSPRGLLGYGYTF. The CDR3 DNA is TGTGCCAGCAGCCCCAGGGGCCTGTTGGGCTATGGCTACACCTTC.

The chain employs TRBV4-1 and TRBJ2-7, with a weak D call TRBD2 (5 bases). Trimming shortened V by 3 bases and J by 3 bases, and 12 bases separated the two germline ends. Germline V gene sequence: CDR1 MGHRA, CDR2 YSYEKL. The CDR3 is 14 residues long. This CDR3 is CASSHGEGFYEQYF. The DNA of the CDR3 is TGCGCCAGCAGCCACGGCGAGGGTTTCTACGAGCAGTACTTC.

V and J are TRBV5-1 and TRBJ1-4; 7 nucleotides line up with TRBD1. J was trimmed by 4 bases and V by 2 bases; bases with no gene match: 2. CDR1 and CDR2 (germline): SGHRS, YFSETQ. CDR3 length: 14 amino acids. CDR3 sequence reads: CASSFRDSNEKLFF. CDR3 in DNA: TGCGCCAGCAGCTTCCGGGACAGTAATGAAAAACTGTTTTTT.